Given below is one T cell receptor (beta chain) in context. Its cognate antigen is unknown. From germline, CDR1 is MRHNA and CDR2 SNTAGT. The ends were cut back, 3 bases at V and 4 bases at J, with 12 bases in the middle. CDR3 size: 14 residues. Thawed PBMCs were FACS-sorted into unstimulated CD4+CD25+CD127- regulatory T cells, CD4+CD25- non-regulatory cells, CD4 and CD8 cells. The protocol was immunoSEQ multiplex PCR, while the TCRdb copy is restricted to in-frame clones and leaves out a portion. The profile shows hundreds of thousands of clones, roughly 84% of them singletons. The data originate from a study of Tregs in tolerant kidney transplant recipients. Overall study findings and caveats: Expanding Tregs on activated donor B cells appeared to best identify donor-specific TCRbeta clones. Validation in larger populations is needed because few patients were studied.

This sequence was found in a human donor in good health. This sequence joins TRBV6-4 and TRBJ1-2; possible D gene TRBD1, 5 bases. Sequencing was carried out using CD4+ T cells from blood. The CDR3 sequence is CASSESRQSYGYTF. Here the CDR3 DNA reads TGTGCCAGCAGTGAGTCTCGACAGTCCTATGGCTACACCTTC.